This is a list of T cell receptor beta chains from one sample in a study of CD8+ T cells in alopecia areata. Sequencing used immunoSEQ multiplex PCR; TCRdb keeps in-frame clones, though not all of them. The sample has 250,000 to 300,000 clones; 58% are singletons. Sequences were derived from CD4+ T cells sorted from blood, sampled at week 24, from a patient treated with tofacitinib. These receptors originate from a human donor with alopecia areata. CDR3s include the opening cysteine and the closing phenylalanine or tryptophan. The D gene is left open where the match is weak. Rows give clone size only sometimes, using once, few, many, or a class for an expanded clone.

-	TRBV4-1	TRBD1	TRBJ1-5	CASSRDRAFNQPQHF	TGCGCCAGCAGTCGTGACAGGGCGTTCAATCAGCCCCAGCATTTT
few	TRBV7-2	TRBD1	TRBJ1-2	CASSLPGGDGYTF	TGTGCCAGCAGCTTACCAGGGGGGGATGGCTACACCTTC
-	TRBV29-1	-	TRBJ1-2	CSVADYGYTF	TGCAGCGTAGCAGACTATGGCTACACCTTC
-	TRBV30	-	TRBJ1-5	CAWSVGTHSNQPQHF	TGTGCCTGGAGTGTTGGGACGCATAGCAATCAGCCCCAGCATTTT
-	TRBV2	-	TRBJ2-3	CASSPVGFTDTQYF	TGTGCCAGCAGTCCAGTAGGGTTCACAGATACGCAGTATTTT
-	TRBV11-2	-	TRBJ1-1	CASSAPGQKNTEAFF	TGTGCCAGCAGCGCGCCGGGACAAAAGAACACTGAAGCTTTCTTT
few	TRBV29-1	-	TRBJ2-2	CSVGQQGWAGELFF	TGCAGCGTTGGCCAACAGGGATGGGCCGGGGAGCTGTTTTTT
-	TRBV5-1	-	TRBJ1-1	CASRSHLNTEAFF	TGCGCCAGCAGATCCCATTTGAACACTGAAGCTTTCTTT
few	TRBV21-1	-	TRBJ1-4	CASSNWQLLRRNEKLFF	TGTGCCAGCAGCAACTGGCAGCTTCTTAGGCGTAATGAAAAACTGTTTTTT
-	TRBV6-5	TRBD1	TRBJ1-6	CASSRQGNNSPLHF	TGTGCCAGCAGTCGACAGGGGAATAATTCACCCCTCCACTTT
-	TRBV30	-	TRBJ1-2	CAWSGPQLAGYTF	TGTGCCTGGAGTGGCCCACAGTTGGCTGGCTACACCTTC
-	TRBV6-5	TRBD2	TRBJ2-7	CASSYGTSGTYEQYF	TGTGCCAGCAGTTACGGTACTAGCGGCACCTACGAGCAGTACTTC
few	TRBV30	-	TRBJ2-7	CAWSVKGRGSYEQYF	TGTGCCTGGAGTGTAAAGGGTAGGGGGAGCTACGAGCAGTACTTC
once	TRBV7-2	TRBD1	TRBJ1-6	CASGTGPNSPLHF	TGTGCCAGCGGGACAGGGCCAAATTCACCCCTCCACTTT
few	TRBV15	-	TRBJ1-1	CATRTDWRLGAFF	TGTGCCACCAGGACAGACTGGCGGCTAGGAGCTTTCTTT
-	TRBV13	-	TRBJ2-3	CASSLGSGGRDTQYF	TGTGCCAGCAGCTTAGGTTCTGGCGGGCGAGATACGCAGTATTTT
-	TRBV14	-	TRBJ2-7	CASSQLPSYEQYF	TGTGCCAGCAGCCAACTTCCCTCCTACGAGCAGTACTTC
-	TRBV5-6	-	TRBJ2-7	CASSSTYEQYF	TGTGCCAGCAGCTCAACTTACGAGCAGTACTTC
-	TRBV10-3	-	TRBJ1-2	CAISPEDYGYTF	TGTGCCATCAGTCCTGAGGACTATGGCTACACCTTC
few	TRBV29-1	-	TRBJ2-5	CSVSRSTQETQYF	TGCAGCGTTTCCCGGAGCACCCAAGAGACCCAGTACTTC
-	TRBV9	-	TRBJ2-1	CASSMGAVSYNEQFF	TGTGCCAGCTCGATGGGGGCGGTCTCCTACAATGAGCAGTTCTTC
-	TRBV29-1	TRBD2	TRBJ2-3	CSSGGGTDTQYF	TGCAGCTCGGGAGGGGGCACAGATACGCAGTATTTT
-	TRBV27	TRBD1	TRBJ1-1	CASSLHPGQGARNTEAFF	TGTGCCAGCAGTTTACATCCGGGACAGGGGGCGAGGAACACTGAAGCTTTCTTT
few	TRBV4-2	-	TRBJ2-7	CASSQERGRGTQYF	TGTGCCAGCAGCCAAGAAAGAGGCAGGGGAACTCAGTACTTC
-	TRBV27	-	TRBJ1-2	CASSQDSRGGYTF	TGTGCCAGCAGTCAGGACAGTAGAGGTGGCTACACCTTC
-	TRBV4-1	TRBD1	TRBJ2-5	CASSQEPGGPGRETQYF	TGCGCCAGCAGCCAGGAACCAGGGGGCCCGGGCCGAGAGACCCAGTACTTC
-	TRBV7-9	TRBD2	TRBJ2-5	CASSPLGGGQETQYF	TGTGCCAGCAGCCCCCTCGGGGGGGGCCAAGAGACCCAGTACTTC
-	TRBV7-9	-	TRBJ2-7	CASSLVNTQLHF	TGTGCCAGCAGCTTAGTTAACACACAGTTACACTTC
-	TRBV19	-	TRBJ2-2	CASSIRARDTGELFF	TGTGCCAGTAGTATCAGGGCGAGGGACACCGGGGAGCTGTTTTTT
-	TRBV30	-	TRBJ2-7	CAWKQLGTAGSSYEQYF	TGTGCCTGGAAACAGCTTGGGACAGCGGGAAGCTCCTACGAGCAGTACTTC